Detailed here is one T cell receptor (beta chain). What antigen it recognizes has not been identified. No base quality values were provided; no much bigger clone lies one nucleotide off. TCRbeta CDR3 regions were amplified from genomic DNA using the immunoSEQ Assay, a bias-controlled multiplex PCR. In the paper's pipeline: Nucleated cell counts per sample were estimated from amplification of reference gene primers within the assay. To quantify the absolute abundance of each unique TCRbeta CDR3 rearrangement, sequence reads were collapsed and filtered. For each sample, productive Simpson clonality was calculated by taking the square root of Simpson's diversity index across productive rearrangements. This immuneACCESS table, as held by TCRdb, lists in-frame sequences with V and J called but not all clones. Of the missing ones, under half trace to an unresolved V gene in checked studies; the others have no known cause. V and J calls and clone size are as listed in that table; D and trimming were resolved from the DNA. The sample table shows roughly 150,000 clones, and about 80% are seen once. The ten largest clones take up less than 4% of the sample.

Participants in the prospective study were aged roughly 18 to 100 years, lived in under 30 United States geographic areas, and enrolled through a virtual design. In the prospective study, cohorts were assigned on the basis of participant-reported clinical history obtained from a screening survey and a study questionnaire. For ImmuneRACE Cohort 3, a participant was defined as recovered based on two consecutive negative NP/OP PCR tests, clearance by a healthcare professional, or resolution of symptoms. Each participant in the prospective study had whole blood, serum and a nasopharyngeal or oropharyngeal swab collected by mobile phlebotomists. Prospective study participants could optionally give additional blood draws and questionnaires over an approximately two-month period. Before DNA extraction, prospective study blood samples were shipped either frozen or at room temperature. Taken from cysteine to phenylalanine, the CDR3 has 17 residues. Only CDR3 DNA remains: 51 bases, in frame from the first base. As encoded in the germline V gene, CDR1 is SGHRS while CDR2 is YFSETQ. Relative to germline, V is missing 0 bases and J is missing 3 bases, with 10 bases of the junction outside any gene match.

This sample stems from a study of blood T cell repertoires in COVID-19 (dated by TCRdb to 2020 to 2022). With respect to the entire study: Samples covering the acute and convalescent phases of COVID-19 were provided by collaborators in the United States, Italy and Spain. The repertoires were released in a freely available public database intended as a resource for research on the immune response to SARS-CoV-2. Samples came from the ongoing ImmuneRACE study (first 160 participants) plus 1,254 subjects from 6 global collaborators. The prospective study material was composed of cDNA or gDNA derived from T cells, B-cell-depleted T cells, or PBMCs. The dataset comprised deeply sampled blood TCRbeta repertoires from subjects exposed to, actively infected with, or recovered from COVID-19. Where available, HLA class I and class II types were taken from metadata supplied by the sample provider and were not determined by assay-based typing. A de-identified subject ID, COVID-19 status, age in years and sex were almost always included in the sample metadata. Overall study results and their limits: The quantity of clinical and demographic metadata differed by source and by participant and was supplied without curation.

The TCR comes from a woman aged 55-69 years who had recovered from COVID-19. Recombination joined TRBV5-1 with TRBJ1-1, and TRBD1 matches 8 of the central bases. Sample: PBMCs or T cells enriched from blood (not recorded which). The sequenced DNA is TGCGCCAGCAGCTTGGCGGGGACAGGAGGGATTGACACTGAAGCTTTCTTT. Its translation is CASSLAGTGGIDTEAFF.